The next 23 T cell receptor beta chains were all read from a single sample in a study of cytomegalovirus exposure and HLA in healthy donors. The table came from immunoSEQ multiplex PCR; TCRdb's copy has only in-frame clones and leaves some out. The sample contains roughly 130,000 clones, 70% to 90% of which appear only once. Sequencing input: PBMCs. The receptors shown here come from a woman under 40 in good health and CMV-seropositive.

This clone was picked up one time. The J gene is TRBJ2-7, the V gene TRBV7-2; D uncertain. Germline assignment: CDR1 SGHTA and CDR2 FQGNSA. The CDR3 sequence is 14 residues long. Trimming took off 0 bases at V and 3 bases at J, with 9 bases between the two ends. The chain's CDR3 is CASSLAHSIYEQYF. For the CDR3, the DNA is TGTGCCAGCAGCTTAGCTCACTCGATCTACGAGCAGTACTTC.

CDR3 sequence: CASSQDSVDTQYF. The CDR3 DNA follows: TGCGCCAGCAGCCAAGATTCAGTAGATACGCAGTATTTT. V is TRBV4-1 and J is TRBJ2-3; D remains ambiguous. This CDR3 comprises 13 residues. Germline V CDR1 and CDR2: MGHRA, YSYEKL. Between the trimmed V and J ends, which lost 0 bases and 5 bases, there was a span of 6 bases.

The chain employs TRBV28 and TRBJ2-5; 7 nucleotides line up with TRBD1. The CDR3 is 15 residues long. V shed 6 bases, J shed 2 bases, and the junction held 9 bases outside the gene matches. Looked up from germline, CDR1 is MDHEN and CDR2 is SYDVKM. CDR3: CASRIAGTAQETQYF. The CDR3 DNA is TGTGCCAGCAGGATAGCCGGGACAGCTCAAGAGACCCAGTACTTC.

The rearrangement joins TRBV27 to TRBJ2-1, with 16 bases aligning to TRBD2. Germline lookup yields CDR1 MNHEY and CDR2 SMNVEV (reference sequence). V dropped 6 bases and J dropped 7; count of bases not matched to a gene: 9. The length of the CDR3 is 17 residues. CDR3 in amino acids: CASRTSGLAGGLNEQFF. In DNA, the CDR3 is TGTGCCAGCAGGACTTCGGGACTAGCGGGAGGGCTTAATGAGCAGTTCTTC.

V gene TRBV7-6 combines with J gene TRBJ2-7; 10 bases match TRBD2. CDR1 SGHVS and CDR2 FNYEAQ come from the germline V gene. This CDR3 spans 15 amino acids. The J segment lost 5 bases and the V segment lost 5 bases, leaving 9 bases of the junction unmatched. DNA of the CDR3: TGTGCCAGCAGCCAGGCTAGCGGGAGTATCAACGAGCAGTACTTC. It translates to CASSQASGSINEQYF.

This rearrangement joins TRBV7-2 to TRBJ1-5; no firm D call. CDR1 is SGHTA, CDR2 FQGNSA, per germline. The CDR3 has 14 amino acids. V was trimmed by 1 base and J by 4 bases, leaving 8 bases between them. The CDR3 reads CASSLGRLNQPQHF. In nucleotides, the CDR3 is TGTGCCAGCAGCTTAGGCCGGTTGAATCAGCCCCAGCATTTT.

This clone was found once. The chain links TRBV19 to TRBJ2-7; D may be TRBD2 (5 bases). This CDR3 has 13 amino acids. CDR1 LNHDA and CDR2 SQIVND come from the germline V gene (reference sequence). Trimming stripped 4 bases from V and 2 bases from J, with 9 bases between. CDR3 DNA: TGTGCCAGTAGTAGCGGGTTAACCTACGAGCAGTACTTC. Translated, it gives CASSSGLTYEQYF.

This rearrangement joins TRBV5-1 to TRBJ2-2; TRBD2 aligns across 10 bases. The J segment lost 6 bases and the V segment lost 4 bases, leaving 6 bases of the junction unmatched. The germline V gene has CDR1 SGHRS and CDR2 YFSETQ. There are 15 residues in the CDR3. The CDR3 loop reads CASSQAGGIAGELFF. CDR3 bases: TGCGCCAGCAGCCAAGCGGGAGGGATCGCCGGGGAGCTGTTTTTT.

The rearrangement links TRBV20-1 to TRBJ2-7, with D unresolved. The V end lost 6 bases, the J end lost 1 base, and 4 bases lay between the germline ends. Germline CDR1 and CDR2: DFQATT and SNEGSKA (reference sequence). This CDR3 has 10 residues. CDR3 nucleotide sequence: TGCAGTGCCCTATCCTACGAGCAGTACTTC. It specifies CSALSYEQYF.

The V call is TRBV5-6, the J call TRBJ2-3, with D perhaps TRBD2 (5 bases). V was trimmed by 4 bases and J by 8 bases, leaving 20 bases between them. The CDR3 is 15 amino acids. Germline V CDR1 and CDR2: SGHDT, YYEEEE. The CDR3 DNA follows: TGTGCCAGCAGCCCGAGGGCCCTAAAGGATGTTACGCAGTATTTT. Translating it yields CASSPRALKDVTQYF.

The chain joins TRBV28 to TRBJ2-1, with 8 bases matching TRBD1. This CDR3 is 12 amino acids long. Trimming cost V 5 bases and J 15 bases; bases outside gene matches: 9. Germline lookup yields CDR1 MDHEN and CDR2 SYDVKM. For the CDR3, the DNA is TGTGCCAGCAGTCCGTTAGACAGGGGTAGGTTCTTC. Its translation: CASSPLDRGRFF.

V gene TRBV5-1 combines with J gene TRBJ1-2; 8 bases map to TRBD1. Per germline, CDR1 SGHRS and CDR2 YFSETQ. V shed 0 bases and J 1 base; nucleotides not matched to a gene: 5. This CDR3 region has 16 residues. CDR3 in DNA: TGCGCCAGCAGCTTGGCAGGGGGCGTTTTTAACTATGGCTACACCTTC. Its protein is CASSLAGGVFNYGYTF.

This sequence joins TRBV11-2 and TRBJ2-7; TRBD1 aligns across 7 bases. CDR3 length: 15 residues. Germline-derived CDR1 and CDR2 are SGHAT and FQNNGV. The J segment lost 5 bases and the V segment lost 1 base, leaving 8 bases of the junction unmatched. CDR3 sequence (DNA): TGTGCCAGCAGCTTAGGCTACAGGGGCCTGAACGAGCAGTACTTC. Translation gives CASSLGYRGLNEQYF.

The CDR3 nucleotides are TGTGCCAGCAGCCGTATCCTGAGTAAGCCTGAAGCTTTCTTT. It codes for CASSRILSKPEAFF. The V gene is TRBV11-2, the J gene TRBJ1-1; D unclear. Trimming left V 5 bases short and J 6 bases short, with 16 bases between. This CDR3 is 14 amino acids long. The germline gives CDR1 SGHAT, CDR2 FQNNGV. Using reference TRBV11-2 and TRBJ1-1 for the parts outside the CDR3, the full variable domain is EAGVAQSPRYKIIEKRQSVAFWCNPISGHATLYWYQQILGQGPKLLIQFQNNGVVDDSQLPKDRFSAERLKGVDSTLKIQPAKLEDSAVYLCASSRILSKPEAFFGQGTRLTVV.

The rearrangement joins TRBV2 to TRBJ2-1; a possible D gene is TRBD1 (5 bases). The CDR3 loop spans 13 amino acids. The ends were cut back, 8 bases at V and 5 bases at J, with 13 bases in the middle. Germline loops: CDR1 SNHLY, CDR2 FYNNEI. CDR3 loop: CASQGTPHNEQFF. For the CDR3, the DNA is TGTGCCAGCCAGGGAACCCCACACAATGAGCAGTTCTTC.

This clone was seen just once. The chain has TRBV13 and TRBJ2-2; 7 nucleotides agree with TRBD1. The CDR3 runs 16 residues. The junction had 9 bases not matched to a gene; V was cut back by 6 bases and J by 2 bases. Germline values: CDR1 PRHDT, CDR2 FYEKMQ (reference sequence). CDR3 loop: CASRIAGTDNTGELFF. CDR3 coding DNA: TGTGCCAGCAGAATTGCCGGGACAGACAACACCGGGGAGCTGTTTTTT.

The V and J genes are TRBV4-1 and TRBJ2-3; D is unresolved. V was clipped by 1 base and J by 3 bases, with 17 bases between them. This CDR3 has 17 amino acids. The germline gives CDR1 MGHRA, CDR2 YSYEKL. CDR3 sequence (DNA): TGCGCCAGCAGCCAAGGGCGGTTGAACACTCTGACAGATACGCAGTATTTT. It translates to CASSQGRLNTLTDTQYF.

V and J are TRBV7-9 and TRBJ2-7; possible D gene TRBD2, 6 bases. Trimming took 5 bases from V and 12 from J, leaving 17 bases between them. CDR1 and CDR2 from the germline V gene are SEHNR and FQNEAQ (reference sequence). CDR3 size: 12 residues. CDR3 region: CASSVGTEGGYF. In DNA, the CDR3 is TGTGCCAGCAGCGTCGGGACGGAGGGTGGGTACTTC.

The CDR3: CASREQGTTYEQYF. The CDR3 DNA follows: TGTGCCAGCAGAGAACAGGGGACCACCTACGAGCAGTACTTC. V and J are TRBV2 and TRBJ2-7; TRBD1 matches 7 bases. The germline CDR1 and CDR2 sequences are SNHLY and FYNNEI. This CDR3 comprises 14 residues. Trimming took 6 bases from V and 2 from J; bases not matched to a gene: 7.

J is TRBJ1-2 and V is TRBV25-1; TRBD1 agrees at 12 bases. Germline loops: CDR1 MGHDK, CDR2 SYGVNS. With V trimmed by 5 bases and J by 5 bases, 6 bases remained unmatched. The CDR3 loop spans 15 amino acids. This chain's CDR3 is CASSPRDRGLYGYTF. The CDR3 region has the DNA TGTGCCAGCAGTCCGAGGGACAGGGGGCTGTATGGCTACACCTTC.

The chain combines TRBV5-1 with TRBJ2-1, with D maybe TRBD1 (6 bases). CDR1 and CDR2 from the germline V gene are SGHRS and YFSETQ. The CDR3 sequence is 13 residues long. Trimming cost V 4 bases and J 5 bases, with 10 bases left between them. The CDR3 bases are TGCGCCAGCAGCCACGGACAGAACAATGAGCAGTTCTTC. It yields the protein CASSHGQNNEQFF.

The chain links TRBV19 to TRBJ2-5; 8 bases map to TRBD1. This CDR3 is built from 14 residues. Germline CDR1 is LNHDA and CDR2 is SQIVND (reference sequence). Trimming took 3 bases from V and 3 from J; bases not matched to a gene: 3. The chain's CDR3 is CASSIDRGKETQYF. CDR3 DNA: TGTGCCAGTAGTATCGACAGGGGCAAAGAGACCCAGTACTTC.

The chain recombines TRBV28 with TRBJ2-1; 8 bases are shared with TRBD1. V was pared by 4 bases and J by 3 bases, with 11 bases of the junction left unmatched. Looked up from germline, CDR1 is MDHEN and CDR2 is SYDVKM. The CDR3 loop spans 17 amino acids. CDR3 residues: CASSSFARDRLYNEQFF. The CDR3 region has the DNA TGTGCCAGCAGTTCGTTTGCCCGGGACAGGCTCTACAATGAGCAGTTCTTC. The full variable domain, in which reference TRBV28 and TRBJ2-1 provide the parts outside the CDR3, is DVKVTQSSRYLVKRTGEKVFLECVQDMDHENMFWYRQDPGLGLRLIYFSYDVKMKEKGDIPEGYSVSREKKERFSLILESASTNQTSMYLCASSSFARDRLYNEQFFGPGTRLTVL.